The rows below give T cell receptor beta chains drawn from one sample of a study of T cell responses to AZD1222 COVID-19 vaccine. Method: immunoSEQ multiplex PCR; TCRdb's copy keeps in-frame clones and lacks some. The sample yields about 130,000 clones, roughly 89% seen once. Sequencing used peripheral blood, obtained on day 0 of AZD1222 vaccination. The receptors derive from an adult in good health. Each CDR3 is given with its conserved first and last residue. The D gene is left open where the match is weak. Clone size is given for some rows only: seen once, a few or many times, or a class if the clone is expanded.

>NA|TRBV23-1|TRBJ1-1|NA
CASSQSTSMNTEAFF
TGCGCCAGCAGTCAATCGACCAGCATGAACACTGAAGCTTTCTTT
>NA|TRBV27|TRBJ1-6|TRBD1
CASTSGTGDNSPLHF
TGTGCCAGCACCTCCGGGACAGGGGATAATTCACCCCTCCACTTT
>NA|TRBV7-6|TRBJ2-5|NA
CASNYGGSPVETQYF
TGTGCCAGCAACTACGGGGGATCACCGGTGGAGACCCAGTACTTC
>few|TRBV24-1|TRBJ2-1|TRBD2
CATASGSIDEQFF
TGTGCCACCGCGAGCGGGAGTATCGATGAGCAGTTCTTC
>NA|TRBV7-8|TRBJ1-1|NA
CASSYTGSGMVAFF
TGTGCCAGCAGTTACACAGGGAGCGGTATGGTGGCTTTCTTT
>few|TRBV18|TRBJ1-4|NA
CASSPPNTPGDPTNEKLFF
TGTGCCAGCTCACCACCGAATACGCCAGGGGATCCAACTAATGAAAAACTGTTTTTT
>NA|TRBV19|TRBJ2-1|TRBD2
CASSILYGGRASDEQFF
TGTGCCAGTAGCATTCTCTACGGCGGGAGGGCGTCCGATGAGCAGTTCTTC
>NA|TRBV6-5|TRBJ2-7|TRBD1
CASRGTGVYEQYF
TGTGCCAGCAGAGGGACAGGGGTTTACGAGCAGTACTTC
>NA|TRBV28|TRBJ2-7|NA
CASSSPSVYEQYF
TGTGCCAGCAGCTCTCCATCCGTTTACGAGCAGTACTTC
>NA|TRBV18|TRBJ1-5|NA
CASSPAQGNQPQHF
TGTGCCAGCTCACCAGCCCAGGGGAATCAGCCCCAGCATTTT
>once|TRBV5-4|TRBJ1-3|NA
CASSLSRESGNTIYF
TGTGCCAGCAGCTTGAGCAGGGAATCTGGAAACACCATATATTTT
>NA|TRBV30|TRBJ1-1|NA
CAWFLTGNTEAFF
TGTGCCTGGTTTCTGACGGGGAACACTGAAGCTTTCTTT
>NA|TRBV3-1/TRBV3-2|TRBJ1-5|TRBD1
CASSQRTGSWGNQPQHF
TGTGCCAGCAGCCAGAGGACAGGGTCATGGGGAAATCAGCCCCAGCATTTT
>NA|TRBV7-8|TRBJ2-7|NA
CASSLATYEQYF
TGTGCCAGCAGCCTAGCCACCTACGAGCAGTACTTC
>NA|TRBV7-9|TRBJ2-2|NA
CASSRTDRNTGELFF
TGTGCCAGCAGCCGCACGGACAGAAACACCGGGGAGCTGTTTTTT
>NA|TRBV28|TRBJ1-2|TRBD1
CASSLFLQRGLSGYTF
TGTGCCAGCAGTTTGTTCCTCCAGAGGGGGCTTTCTGGCTACACCTTC
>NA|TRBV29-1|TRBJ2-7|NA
CSVSGGPSYEQYF
TGCAGCGTTAGTGGCGGGCCTTCCTACGAGCAGTACTTC
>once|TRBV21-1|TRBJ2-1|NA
CASSPGESVEQFF
TGTGCCAGCAGCCCGGGGGAGTCAGTTGAGCAGTTCTTC
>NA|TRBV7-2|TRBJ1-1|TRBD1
CASSGQASWTEAFF
TGTGCCAGCAGCGGACAGGCGTCTTGGACTGAAGCTTTCTTT
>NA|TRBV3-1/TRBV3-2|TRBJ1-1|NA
CASSQRNSVAEAFF
TGTGCCAGCAGCCAACGTAACTCGGTAGCCGAAGCTTTCTTT
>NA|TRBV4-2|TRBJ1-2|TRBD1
CASSQGQGDGYTF
TGTGCCAGCAGCCAAGGACAGGGGGATGGCTACACCTTC
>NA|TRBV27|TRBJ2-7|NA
CASSSGVHEQYF
TGTGCCAGCAGCTCAGGGGTGCACGAGCAGTACTTC
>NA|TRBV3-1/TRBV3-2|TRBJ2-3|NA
CASGTSTDTQYF
TGTGCCAGCGGGACTAGCACAGATACGCAGTATTTT
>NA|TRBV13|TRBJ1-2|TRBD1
CASSSGQNYGYTF
TGTGCCAGCAGCTCGGGACAGAACTATGGCTACACCTTC
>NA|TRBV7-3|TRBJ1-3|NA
CASSLSSGNTIYF
TGTGCCAGCAGCTTATCCTCTGGAAACACCATATATTTT
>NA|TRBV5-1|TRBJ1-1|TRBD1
CASRVGDSSTEAFF
TGCGCCAGCAGGGTGGGGGACAGTAGCACTGAAGCTTTCTTT
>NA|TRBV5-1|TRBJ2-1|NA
CASSYGLNEQFF
TGCGCCAGCAGTTACGGACTCAATGAGCAGTTCTTC
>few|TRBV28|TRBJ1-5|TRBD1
CASSLVQGASQPQHF
TGTGCCAGCAGTTTAGTGCAGGGGGCGAGTCAGCCCCAGCATTTT
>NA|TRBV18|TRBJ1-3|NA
CASSPPRTVSGNTIYF
TGTGCCAGCTCACCACCCCGGACAGTCTCTGGAAACACCATATATTTT
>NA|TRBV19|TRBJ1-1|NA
CASSIEARMNTEAFF
TGTGCCAGTAGTATAGAAGCAAGAATGAACACTGAAGCTTTCTTT
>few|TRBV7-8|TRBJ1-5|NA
CASSLASMGNQPQHF
TGTGCCAGCAGCTTAGCGTCTATGGGCAATCAGCCCCAGCATTTT
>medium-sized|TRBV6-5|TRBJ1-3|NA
CASTYSHSAGNTIYF
TGTGCCAGCACCTATAGCCACTCCGCGGGAAACACCATATATTTT
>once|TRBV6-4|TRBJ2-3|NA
CASSDAGLSTDTQYF
TGTGCCAGCAGTGATGCGGGGTTAAGCACAGATACGCAGTATTTT
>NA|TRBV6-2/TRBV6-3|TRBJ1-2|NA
CASSTQGGDGYTF
TGTGCCAGCAGCACACAGGGAGGAGATGGCTACACCTTC
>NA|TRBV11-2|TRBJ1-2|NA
CASTLGQAGYGYTF
TGTGCCAGCACCCTCGGGCAGGCAGGCTATGGCTACACCTTC
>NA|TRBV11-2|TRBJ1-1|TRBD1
CASSFWGRGRLNTEAFF
TGTGCCAGCAGCTTTTGGGGCAGGGGGCGGCTGAACACTGAAGCTTTCTTT
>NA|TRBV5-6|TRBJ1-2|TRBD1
CASSDRGNSYGYTF
TGTGCCAGCAGCGACAGGGGAAATAGCTATGGCTACACCTTC
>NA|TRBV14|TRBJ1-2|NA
CASSQELTAYGYTF
TGTGCCAGCAGCCAAGAACTCACGGCCTATGGCTACACCTTC
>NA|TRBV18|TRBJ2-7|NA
CASSPSGLHQSYEQYF
TGTGCCAGCTCACCATCGGGACTCCACCAATCCTACGAGCAGTACTTC
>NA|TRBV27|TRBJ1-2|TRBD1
CASSSGQSSAYTF
TGTGCCAGCAGTTCGGGACAGTCCTCCGCCTACACCTTC
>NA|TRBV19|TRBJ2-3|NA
CASSRNRVGDTQYF
TGTGCCAGTAGTAGGAACAGGGTGGGGGATACGCAGTATTTT
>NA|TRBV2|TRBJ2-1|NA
CASSEPGIEQFF
TGTGCCAGCAGTGAACCGGGGATTGAGCAGTTCTTC
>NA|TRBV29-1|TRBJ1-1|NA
CSVGVRGAFF
TGCAGCGTGGGGGTGCGAGGGGCTTTCTTT
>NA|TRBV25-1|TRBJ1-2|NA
CASSEQSGIYYGYTF
TGTGCCAGCAGTGAACAGTCCGGGATTTACTATGGCTACACCTTC
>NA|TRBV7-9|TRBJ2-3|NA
CASSLVSYNTDTQYF
TGTGCCAGCAGCTTAGTCTCTTATAACACAGATACGCAGTATTTT
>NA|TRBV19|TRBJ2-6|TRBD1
CASRVQGFAGANVLTF
TGTGCCAGTAGAGTACAGGGGTTCGCTGGGGCCAACGTCCTGACTTTC
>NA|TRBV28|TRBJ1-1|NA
CASSQIGLRRTEAFF
TGTGCCAGCAGTCAAATAGGGTTAAGACGTACTGAAGCTTTCTTT
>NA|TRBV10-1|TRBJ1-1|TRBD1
CASSRTGDKTEAFF
TGCGCCAGCTCGAGGACAGGGGATAAGACTGAAGCTTTCTTT
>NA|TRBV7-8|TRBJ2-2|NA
CASSWGQYTGELFF
TGTGCCAGCAGCTGGGGCCAGTACACCGGGGAGCTGTTTTTT
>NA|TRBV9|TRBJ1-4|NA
CASSHHRGAANEKLFF
TGTGCCAGCAGCCATCACCGAGGGGCGGCTAATGAAAAACTGTTTTTT
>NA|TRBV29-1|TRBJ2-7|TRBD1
CSVTDRGRTYEQYF
TGCAGCGTCACGGACAGGGGCCGTACCTACGAGCAGTACTTC
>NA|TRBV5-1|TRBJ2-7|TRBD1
CASSLAGTGGVYEQYF
TGCGCCAGCAGCTTGGCGGGGACAGGGGGCGTCTACGAGCAGTACTTC
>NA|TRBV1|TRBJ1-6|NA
CTSSQGNRSGPYNSPLHF
TGCACCAGCAGCCAGGGGAACAGGTCGGGCCCCTATAATTCACCCCTCCACTTT